Each of the 16 T cell receptor beta chains below was sequenced from the same sample in a study of shared clonotypes between healthy human individuals. Repertoires were generated with immunoSEQ multiplex PCR, while TCRdb's copy carries only in-frame clones and drops some. This sample has about 110,000 clones; under 70% occur once, and the top ten carry approximately 25%. Sequenced: memory CD8+ T cells sorted from blood. Sample subset: CD45RO+ cells pooled with CCR7-negative TemRA cells. Source of these receptors: a woman under 40 in good health.

This clone was counted ten times or more. The DNA for the CDR3 is TGTGCCAGCTCACCACTCCGGGACGGGTACACTGAAGCTTTCTTT. This gives the protein CASSPLRDGYTEAFF. The genes are TRBV18 and TRBJ1-1; D might be TRBD1 (5 bases). The CDR3 contains 15 residues. V lost 1 base and J lost 3, with 12 bases in between. Germline V lookup: CDR1 KGHSH, CDR2 LQKENI.

The rearrangement joins TRBV27 to TRBJ2-7, with 8 nucleotides matching TRBD2. V lost 5 bases to trimming and J lost 3 bases; unmatched junction nucleotides: 12. CDR1 is MNHEY and CDR2 is SMNVEV in the germline V gene (reference sequence). The length of the CDR3 is 16 residues. The DNA of the CDR3 is TGTGCCAGCAGTCCCAGTGGTAGCGGGACCCTCTACGAGCAGTACTTC. Translation gives CASSPSGSGTLYEQYF.

A few counts support this clone. The chain links TRBV2 to TRBJ2-7; D tentatively fits TRBD1 or TRBD2 (6 bases each). This CDR3 contains 14 residues. Germline V gives CDR1 SNHLY, CDR2 FYNNEI. The V gene lost 3 bases and the J gene lost 2 bases, with 11 bases spanning the gap. CDR3 sequence (DNA): TGTGCCAGCAGTGACGGGGGCGCAGCCTACGAGCAGTACTTC. Its protein product is CASSDGGAAYEQYF.

This clone was observed a single time. This sequence joins TRBV10-3 and TRBJ1-1; D uncertain. The CDR3 is made up of 12 amino acids. Germline lookup yields CDR1 ENHRY and CDR2 SYGVKD. Trimming stripped 10 bases from V and 8 bases from J, with 17 bases between. The CDR3 DNA sequence: TGTGCCACTCTGGGAGGAACACCCGAAGCTTTCTTT. It is translated as CATLGGTPEAFF.

This chain uses TRBV11-2 with TRBJ2-5; D could derive from TRBD1 or TRBD2 (6 bases each). The CDR3 is 15 amino acids. Per germline, CDR1 SGHAT and CDR2 FQNNGV. V gave up 0 bases and J gave up 5 bases, with 13 bases separating them. CDR3 sequence reads: CASSLEWGARETQYF. CDR3 in DNA: TGTGCCAGCAGCTTAGAATGGGGGGCTCGGGAGACCCAGTACTTC.

In its sample, this clone was seen many times. V gene TRBV6-7 combines with J gene TRBJ1-5; 10 positions agree with TRBD1. TRBV6-7 is assigned to the ORF class and has an uncertain function. Trimming cost V 6 bases and J 7 bases; bases outside gene matches: 6. This CDR3 has 14 residues. The CDR3 coding sequence is TGTGCCAGCAGCAACGGGACAGGGGACCAGCCCCAGCATTTT. Translating gives CASSNGTGDQPQHF.

This chain uses TRBV13 with TRBJ2-7, with TRBD1 identical over 8 bases. The junction had 5 bases not matched to a gene; V was cut back by 5 bases and J by 5 bases. Germline V CDR1 and CDR2: PRHDT, FYEKMQ (reference sequence). The CDR3 spans 13 residues. The CDR3 nucleotides are TGTGCCAGCAGCAGGACAGGGCGGGACGAGCAGTACTTC. Translating gives CASSRTGRDEQYF.

This clone was observed at least ten times. The genes are TRBV25-1 and TRBJ1-3, with 8 bases lining up with TRBD1. V lost 3 bases to trimming and J lost 6 bases; unmatched junction nucleotides: 4. The CDR3 spans 14 residues. Germline V CDR1 and CDR2: MGHDK, SYGVNS. CDR3 DNA: TGTGCCAGCAGTGACTCAGGGGGCGTAAACACCATATATTTT. It yields the protein CASSDSGGVNTIYF. The full variable domain, in which reference TRBV25-1 and TRBJ1-3 provide the parts outside the CDR3, is EADIYQTPRYLVIGTGKKITLECSQTMGHDKMYWYQQDPGMELHLIHYSYGVNSTEKGDLSSESTVSRIRTEHFPLTLESARPSHTSQYLCASSDSGGVNTIYFGEGSWLTVV.

The rearrangement uses TRBV15 and TRBJ2-3; 9 bases match TRBD2. CDR3 length: 16 amino acids. Germline loops: CDR1 LNHNV, CDR2 YYDKDF (reference sequence). With 0 bases clipped from V and 1 base from J, the junction kept 2 bases outside the gene matches. The CDR3 sequence: CATSREREGGTDTQYF. The CDR3 bases are TGTGCCACCAGCAGAGAGCGGGAGGGCGGCACAGATACGCAGTATTTT.

V is TRBV6-5 and J is TRBJ1-1; tentative D call: TRBD1 (5 bases). The V and J ends lost 0 bases and 0 bases respectively, with 11 bases between them. Germline loops: CDR1 MNHEY, CDR2 SVGAGI. There are 16 residues in the CDR3. The CDR3 nucleotides read TGTGCCAGCAGTTACTCCCTGACAGCAATGAACACTGAAGCTTTCTTT. Translated: CASSYSLTAMNTEAFF.

The chain carries TRBV28 and TRBJ1-1, with D possibly matching TRBD1 (6 bases). Trimming took off 1 base at V and 3 bases at J, with 15 bases between the two ends. The germline V gene has CDR1 MDHEN and CDR2 SYDVKM. CDR3 length: 16 residues. The DNA of the CDR3 is TGTGCCAGCAGTTTATTGTACGCTGGACAGTACACTGAAGCTTTCTTT. The encoded protein is CASSLLYAGQYTEAFF.

This clone turned up a few times. This sequence joins TRBV27 and TRBJ2-3; tentatively, D is TRBD1 or TRBD2 (6 bases each). The CDR3 is made up of 17 amino acids. Germline V gene lookup returns CDR1 MNHEY and CDR2 SMNVEV (reference sequence). V was pared by 7 bases and J by 5 bases, with 25 bases between. As DNA, the CDR3 is TGTGCCAGCACCCCCGGGGGCGAGGCGGCAGTTGGAGATACGCAGTATTTT. This translates into CASTPGGEAAVGDTQYF.

V gene TRBV4-2 combines with J gene TRBJ2-5, with 12 bases that match TRBD1. After removal of 4 bases from V and 4 bases from J, the junction contained 7 bases not matched to a gene. CDR1 is LGHNA, CDR2 YNFKEQ, per germline. CDR3 length: 16 residues. The CDR3 is CASSPTGTGGAETQYF. As DNA, the CDR3 is TGTGCCAGCAGCCCGACCGGGACAGGGGGCGCAGAGACCCAGTACTTC.

The sample holds a few counts of this clone. The chain carries TRBV19 and TRBJ2-7; D is possibly TRBD1 (6 bases). The germline gives CDR1 LNHDA, CDR2 SQIVND (reference sequence). Trimming left V 3 bases short and J 6 bases short, with 21 bases between. The CDR3 is made up of 16 amino acids. CDR3 coding DNA: TGTGCCAGTAGTATTGGTTTCGGACAGTCCTTGGGCGAGCAGTACTTC. As protein: CASSIGFGQSLGEQYF.

The chain combines TRBV5-4 with TRBJ2-5; no firm D call. The CDR3 consists of 13 residues. From germline, CDR1 is SGHNT and CDR2 YYREEE (reference sequence). V lost 6 bases and J 1 base, leaving 10 bases between the germline ends. The CDR3: CASNRIPQETQYF. The CDR3 region has the DNA TGTGCCAGCAACCGGATTCCCCAAGAGACCCAGTACTTC.

This chain joins TRBV27 and TRBJ1-2, with a weak D call TRBD1 (5 bases). Deletions cut 3 bases from V and 7 bases from J, with 18 bases between. This CDR3 has 15 amino acids. CDR1 and CDR2 from the germline V gene are MNHEY and SMNVEV (reference sequence). The CDR3 region has the DNA TGTGCCAGCAGTTTCTTCCAGGGAGTTACTACTGGCTACACCTTC. Translating it yields CASSFFQGVTTGYTF.